These 19 T cell receptor beta chains were all obtained from the same sample, sequenced in a study of somatic mutations in T cells in chronic GVHD. Libraries were prepared by immunoSEQ multiplex PCR; TCRdb keeps only in-frame clonotypes and omits some of them. The data contain 13,000 to 15,000 clones, about 80% of them singletons. The specimen sequenced was Vbeta20-negative CD4+ T cells from blood. The receptors derive from a male patient between 45 and 60 years old with chronic graft-versus-host disease. A subset of T cells may come from the graft donor.

This clone has a handful of counts. The rearrangement joins TRBV4-2 to TRBJ2-2; 10 bases are a match to TRBD1. The CDR3 is made up of 14 amino acids. Germline V gene lookup returns CDR1 LGHNA and CDR2 YNFKEQ. Losses at the gene ends were 4 bases for V and 6 bases for J; bases not matched to a gene: 2. DNA of the CDR3: TGTGCCAGCAGCCTGGGGACAGGGGCCGGGGAGCTGTTTTTT. Its translation: CASSLGTGAGELFF.

The chain recombines TRBV7-9 with TRBJ2-3, with D unclear. Germline V gene sequence: CDR1 SEHNR, CDR2 FQNEAQ (reference sequence). V lost 4 bases and J lost 3, with 5 bases in between. This CDR3 is built from 12 residues. As DNA, the CDR3 is TGTGCCAGCAGCTCCGGGACAGATACGCAGTATTTT. Translated: CASSSGTDTQYF.

V is TRBV10-3 and J is TRBJ2-7, with 9 bases aligning to TRBD1. The V gene's germline CDR1 is ENHRY and CDR2 SYGVKD. The J segment lost 5 bases and the V segment lost 6 bases, leaving 5 bases of the junction unmatched. The CDR3 length is 13 residues. For the CDR3, the DNA is TGTGCCATCAGCTCACAGGGGGCCGACGAGCAGTACTTC. Protein product: CAISSQGADEQYF.

The chain employs TRBV20-1 and TRBJ2-3, with TRBD2 matching over 8 bases. Germline V gene sequence: CDR1 DFQATT, CDR2 SNEGSKA (reference sequence). This CDR3 region has 11 residues. The CDR3 is CSGGVSDTQYF. CDR3 nucleotide sequence: TGCAGCGGGGGGGTCTCAGATACGCAGTATTTT.

This chain joins TRBV29-1 and TRBJ1-1; 12 bases map to TRBD1. The J segment lost 4 bases and the V segment lost 6 bases, leaving 6 bases of the junction unmatched. The CDR3 runs 14 residues. The germline CDR1 and CDR2 sequences are SQVTM and ANQGSEA. The CDR3 loop is CSVPGQGAGTEAFF. CDR3 DNA sequence: TGCAGCGTCCCGGGACAGGGGGCCGGCACTGAAGCTTTCTTT.

The rearrangement links TRBV7-2 to TRBJ1-2, with TRBD1 identical over 7 bases. The CDR3 spans 13 residues. Germline loops: CDR1 SGHTA, CDR2 FQGNSA. J gave up 6 bases and V 4 bases, and 5 bases lay outside the gene matches. The CDR3, as DNA: TGTGCCAGCAGCTCGGACACAGGGGATGGCTACACCTTC. Its protein is CASSSDTGDGYTF. Combining the CDR3 with reference TRBV7-2 and TRBJ1-2 gives the whole variable domain GAGVSQSPSNKVTEKGKDVELRCDPISGHTALYWYRQSLGQGLEFLIYFQGNSAPDKSGLPSDRFSAERTGGSVSTLTIQRTQQEDSAVYLCASSSDTGDGYTFGSGTRLTVV.

The chain combines TRBV4-1 with TRBJ1-2; unclear D gene. V was cut by 5 bases and J by 8 bases, with 18 bases left in between. Germline V gene lookup returns CDR1 MGHRA and CDR2 YSYEKL. This CDR3 region has 14 residues. CDR3 residues: CASSSLGGVGGYTF. The CDR3 DNA reads as TGCGCCAGCAGCTCACTTGGAGGTGTGGGCGGCTACACCTTC.

The rearrangement uses TRBV11-2 and TRBJ1-4; 7 bases align to TRBD1. Germline CDR1 and CDR2: SGHAT and FQNNGV. The CDR3 has 14 residues. Losses at the gene ends were 7 bases for V and 8 bases for J; bases not matched to a gene: 10. The CDR3 nucleotides are TGTGCCAGCACCCCCCCCAGGGGACAGGAAAAACTGTTTTTT. Its protein is CASTPPRGQEKLFF.

The table lists this clone with a few counts. This chain links TRBV2 with TRBJ1-1; D is possibly TRBD1 (6 bases). Germline CDR1 is SNHLY and CDR2 is FYNNEI. Trimming took 9 bases from V and 0 from J, leaving 11 bases between them. This CDR3 spans 13 amino acids. The CDR3 DNA reads TGTGCCAGTAACAGGGACATGAACACTGAAGCTTTCTTT. Its translation: CASNRDMNTEAFF.

On this clone itself: Other DNA sequences in this sample translate to the same CDR3. The chain has TRBV5-4 and TRBJ2-3; 11 nucleotides line up with TRBD2. Germline-derived CDR1 and CDR2 are SGHNT and YYREEE (reference sequence). V shed 4 bases and J 2 bases; nucleotides not matched to a gene: 6. The CDR3 is 16 residues long. CDR3 protein: CASSDRLAGTTDTQYF. In nucleotides, the CDR3 is TGTGCCAGCAGCGACCGACTAGCGGGGACCACAGATACGCAGTATTTT.

This chain uses TRBV28 with TRBJ1-4, with TRBD1 matching over 11 bases. The CDR3 runs 18 residues. CDR1 is MDHEN and CDR2 is SYDVKM in the germline V gene. After removal of 6 bases from V and 6 bases from J, the junction contained 15 bases not matched to a gene. CDR3 protein: CASRKIRTGGVFDEKLFF. Written as DNA, the CDR3 is TGTGCCAGCAGGAAAATTCGGACAGGGGGCGTCTTCGATGAAAAACTGTTTTTT.

This clone was recorded only once. The chain recombines TRBV5-5 with TRBJ1-3; weak D call: TRBD1 (5 bases). Trimming cost V 4 bases and J 0 bases, with 14 bases left between them. Germline V gene lookup returns CDR1 SGHKS and CDR2 YYEKEE (reference sequence). CDR3 length equals 16 residues. The CDR3 region is CASSTGGLLSGNTIYF. Written as DNA, the CDR3 is TGTGCCAGCAGCACGGGGGGACTGCTCTCTGGAAACACCATATATTTT.

This chain links TRBV18 with TRBJ1-1, with TRBD1 as a possible D gene (6 bases). Trimming left V 6 bases short and J 3 bases short, with 14 bases between. Germline CDR1 KGHSH, CDR2 LQKENI. The CDR3 is 14 residues long. CDR3 region: CASSATGSDTEAFF. The DNA for the CDR3 is TGTGCCAGCTCGGCTACAGGGTCGGACACTGAAGCTTTCTTT.

V and J are TRBV2 and TRBJ2-5; no definite D call. The CDR3 spans 12 residues. The germline V and J ends were trimmed by 3 bases and 5 bases, with 7 bases remaining between them. Per germline, CDR1 SNHLY and CDR2 FYNNEI. The CDR3 coding sequence is TGTGCCAGCAGTGAGCAGTCTGAGACCCAGTACTTC. Translation gives CASSEQSETQYF.

The V gene is TRBV11-2, the J gene TRBJ2-7; no definite D call. V was cut by 2 bases and J by 2 bases, with 13 bases left in between. This CDR3 comprises 15 residues. Germline CDR1 is SGHAT and CDR2 is FQNNGV. The CDR3 loop reads CASSLTPTQAYEQYF. The CDR3 nucleotides read TGTGCCAGCAGCTTAACCCCGACCCAGGCCTACGAGCAGTACTTC.

This sequence joins TRBV6-5 and TRBJ1-1; no definite D call. This CDR3 region has 13 residues. CDR1 MNHEY and CDR2 SVGAGI come from the germline V gene. V lost 6 bases and J 4 bases, leaving 12 bases between the germline ends. The CDR3 DNA is TGTGCCAGCAGCTCCCGACTGATCACTGAAGCTTTCTTT. Its translation is CASSSRLITEAFF.

The chain couples TRBV11-2 to TRBJ1-2; no clear D gene. The CDR3 contains 15 residues. Germline V gene data show CDR1 as SGHAT and CDR2 as FQNNGV. Trimming took 0 bases from V and 1 from J, leaving 9 bases between them. The CDR3 region has the DNA TGTGCCAGCAGCTTAGAGTCCGCAGTTAACTATGGCTACACCTTC. Its translation is CASSLESAVNYGYTF.

The V and J genes are TRBV19 and TRBJ1-2, with D unresolved. The CDR3 runs to 12 residues. Germline V gene sequence: CDR1 LNHDA, CDR2 SQIVND (reference sequence). V lost 4 bases and J 1 base, leaving 4 bases between the germline ends. The CDR3 loop is CASSTLNYGYTF. The CDR3 DNA is TGTGCCAGTAGTACACTTAACTATGGCTACACCTTC.

V usage is TRBV6-5 and J usage is TRBJ1-2; D uncertain. The CDR3 spans 14 residues. Germline-derived CDR1 and CDR2 are MNHEY and SVGAGI. Trimming took 4 bases from V and 8 from J, leaving 17 bases between them. The CDR3 region has the DNA TGTGCCAGCAGTTCCCCCCGCGGGTTTAAAGGCTACACCTTC. It codes for CASSSPRGFKGYTF.